A selection of T cell receptor beta chains follows, all from one sample in a study of control samples from healthy donors and cancer patients. Profiled with immunoSEQ multiplex PCR; TCRdb holds only in-frame clones, not every one. The table lists under 140,000 clones, more than 75% of them singletons. Sequenced sample: PBMCs. The source is a woman in her fifties or sixties with lung cancer. Both conserved end residues are part of each CDR3. A D gene is named only where the DNA matches it firmly. Clone size is not always given. Where it is, it says once, few, many or a class for expanded clones.

clone_size j_call v_call d_call cdr3_aa cdr3_nt
NA TRBJ1-2 TRBV11-2 NA CASSLSGSYNYGYTF TGTGCCAGCAGCTTATCCGGCAGTTATAACTATGGCTACACCTTC
NA TRBJ1-1 TRBV19 NA CASTLAGRDTEAFF TGTGCCAGTACCTTGGCAGGGAGAGACACTGAAGCTTTCTTT
NA TRBJ1-2 TRBV11-2 NA CASSPHYGYTF TGTGCCAGCAGCCCCCACTATGGCTACACCTTC
NA TRBJ2-7 TRBV30 NA CAWMSGLASNEQYF TGTGCCTGGATGAGCGGCCTAGCAAGTAACGAGCAGTACTTC
NA TRBJ1-1 TRBV5-6 NA CASSLERAMNTEAFF TGTGCCAGCAGCTTGGAAAGGGCTATGAACACTGAAGCTTTCTTT
NA TRBJ2-2 TRBV5-1 TRBD2 CASTLAGTRDTGELFF TGCGCCAGCACACTGGCCGGGACTAGAGACACCGGGGAGCTGTTTTTT
NA TRBJ1-5 TRBV5-1 NA CASSQGQNQPQHF TGCGCCAGCAGCCAAGGGCAGAATCAGCCCCAGCATTTT
NA TRBJ2-1 TRBV19 TRBD2 CASRSLAGVCEQFF TGTGCCAGTAGGTCCCTAGCGGGAGTTTGTGAGCAGTTCTTC
NA TRBJ2-5 TRBV19 TRBD1 CASRKQGAWETQYF TGTGCCAGTAGGAAACAGGGGGCTTGGGAGACCCAGTACTTC
NA TRBJ1-1 TRBV4-2 TRBD1 CASSQGDRAPTEAFF TGTGCCAGCAGCCAGGGGGACAGGGCGCCCACTGAAGCTTTCTTT
NA TRBJ2-1 TRBV11-2 TRBD2 CASSLEGLAGVNEQFF TGTGCCAGCAGCTTAGAGGGACTAGCGGGAGTAAATGAGCAGTTCTTC
NA TRBJ2-2 TRBV5-4 TRBD2 CASSLAAGEDGELFF TGTGCCAGCAGCTTGGCCGCGGGAGAAGACGGGGAGCTGTTTTTT
NA TRBJ1-3 TRBV30 NA CAWSLQVSVNTIYF TGTGCCTGGAGTTTACAGGTGTCGGTGAACACCATATATTTT
once TRBJ1-2 TRBV6-5 TRBD1 CASSSPDRGREGYTF TGTGCCAGCAGTTCTCCGGACAGGGGGAGGGAGGGCTACACCTTC
NA TRBJ2-7 TRBV7-8 TRBD2 CASSQGSGGGYEQYF TGTGCCAGCAGCCAGGGGAGCGGGGGGGGCTACGAGCAGTACTTC
NA TRBJ1-2 TRBV5-1 TRBD1 CASSTGQSNYGYTF TGCGCCAGCAGCACGGGACAGTCTAACTATGGCTACACCTTC
few TRBJ1-3 TRBV9 NA CASSVEPPGSGNTIYF TGTGCCAGCAGCGTAGAGCCTCCTGGGTCTGGAAACACCATATATTTT
NA TRBJ2-1 TRBV5-4 TRBD2 CASSHKAGAILDEQFF TGTGCCAGCAGTCACAAAGCGGGAGCCATTTTAGATGAGCAGTTCTTC
NA TRBJ2-2 TRBV5-4 NA CASSPPGGTNTGELFF TGTGCCAGCAGCCCACCCGGGGGCACGAACACCGGGGAGCTGTTTTTT
NA TRBJ1-1 TRBV7-3 NA CASSLDLDTEAFF TGTGCCAGCAGCTTAGACTTAGACACTGAAGCTTTCTTT
NA TRBJ2-3 TRBV5-1 TRBD2 CASFGGGAVDTQYF TGCGCCAGCTTCGGCGGGGGTGCTGTAGATACGCAGTATTTT
once TRBJ1-2 TRBV7-2 NA CASSFQSYGYTF TGTGCCAGCAGCTTTCAGAGCTATGGCTACACCTTC
NA TRBJ2-7 TRBV3-1/TRBV3-2 NA CASSLWGAGSSYEQYF TGTGCCAGCAGCCTATGGGGTGCGGGAAGCTCCTACGAGCAGTACTTC
NA TRBJ1-1 TRBV12-5 NA CASGLPGGTRNTEAFF TGTGCTAGTGGTTTGCCCGGGGGAACGAGGAACACTGAAGCTTTCTTT
once TRBJ1-2 TRBV7-3 NA CASSLEAGNYGYTF TGTGCCAGCAGCTTAGAGGCAGGGAATTATGGCTACACCTTC
NA TRBJ1-2 TRBV7-9 TRBD1 CASSPRTGNNYGYTF TGTGCCAGCAGCCCCCGGACAGGGAACAACTATGGCTACACCTTC
NA TRBJ2-7 TRBV5-1 NA CASSLSRSYEQYF TGCGCCAGCAGCTTGAGCAGGTCCTACGAGCAGTACTTC
NA TRBJ2-2 TRBV5-6 NA CASSLWSGTGELFF TGTGCCAGCAGCTTGTGGTCGGGTACCGGGGAGCTGTTTTTT
NA TRBJ1-1 TRBV27 NA CASRPTGVLDTLNTEAFF TGTGCCAGCCGGCCGACGGGCGTGTTGGACACGTTGAACACTGAAGCTTTCTTT
NA TRBJ2-3 TRBV25-1 NA CASSELTGVADTQYF TGTGCCAGCAGTGAATTGACGGGAGTTGCAGATACGCAGTATTTT
NA TRBJ1-1 TRBV5-8 NA CASSFTLFSAEFTEAFF TGTGCCAGCAGCTTCACTTTGTTCTCAGCAGAATTCACTGAAGCTTTCTTT